Given below is one T cell receptor beta chain in context. No antigen is known for it. Within one base of it there is no much larger clone, and no base qualities were kept. Libraries were prepared through the immunoSEQ multiplex PCR assay. For the multiplex PCR, a mixture combining 60 forward primers for TCR Vbeta segments and 13 reverse primers for TCR Jbeta segments was used. The CDR3 region of rearranged TCR beta genes was amplified from genomic DNA with a multiplex PCR assay. Amplified TCR beta libraries were sequenced as 87-base-pair reads on the Illumina HiSeq System. Regarding the original processing steps: A later analysis counted tens of millions of unique TCR beta chains across the 600 to 850 repertoires, and 9.5 million to 11 million of these chains were shared by at least two donors. To remove PCR and sequencing errors, raw reads were error-corrected and collapsed into unique sequences using a nearest-neighbor algorithm that merged closely related sequences. CDR3 sequences were aligned to IMGT reference sequences to assign V, D and J gene segments. For a sequence to be retained, at least a six-nucleotide match to both a V gene segment and a J gene segment was required. Rearrangements were classified as productive when the CDR3 lacked stop codons and remained in frame with V and J, and all other rearrangements were classified as non-productive. Following IMGT convention, CDR3 was defined as the stretch from the second conserved V-encoded cysteine to the conserved J-encoded phenylalanine. In an earlier analysis of approximately 590 of the donors, sequences lacking an unambiguous match to a single V gene segment were excluded. An earlier analysis of several hundred of the donors called V segments functional above 56.7% productive rearrangements and segregating when the between-donor standard deviation exceeded 5%. To diagnose cytomegalovirus status from the catalog of TCR beta chain sequences, a statistical classification framework was built. In a later analysis, TCR nucleotide sequences were compared against IMGT/GENE-DB human TR gene sequences so that V and J genes could be assigned. Using the TCRdist pipeline, a later analysis assigned CDR3 sequences along with most-parsimonious VDJ recombination scenarios. In a later analysis, each TCR beta chain was defined by its CDR3 amino acid sequence together with its V-gene family, and reads without a unique V-gene family were excluded. A later analysis removed 600 or so highly shared, low-generation-probability nucleotide sequences to deal with suspected cross-contamination and a sequencing artifact. In a later analysis, a clonal expansion index for each public chain was calculated from normalized within-repertoire ranks of inferred template counts. In a later analysis, generation probabilities were computed using a VDJ recombination model fitted to out-of-frame rearrangements, and the results were checked against IGoR. In a later analysis, hypergeometric tests were used to score TCR-TCR, TCR-HLA and TCR-CMV co-occurrence, with a repertoire-size bias correction applied to TCR pairs. False discovery rates were estimated in a later analysis by permuting HLA or CMV assignments 20 times. In a later analysis, co-occurring TCRs were grouped using DBSCAN, and TCRdist sequence similarity was added for clustering within HLA-allele-positive subsets. Repertoires with fewer than 30,000 or more than 120,000 public chains were left out of co-occurrence clustering, as were about 5 repertoires with anomalous nucleotide sharing. What TCRdb holds here is the immuneACCESS table cut down to in-frame rearrangements. Part of the clones is not present; checked against another copy, under half of the missing clones reflect an unresolved V gene, and the others are unexplained. V, J and clone size are those of that table, while D and trimming were read from the DNA. A total of 90,000 to 140,000 clones appear in this sample, almost 70% of them only once. The ten largest make up roughly 3.2% of the sample.

This entry is derived from a study of cytomegalovirus exposure and HLA in healthy donors (TCRdb year 2017). Turning to the overall study: According to an earlier analysis of 587 of the donors, 150 million to 200 million T cells yielded some 110 million unique TCR beta sequences and approximately 300 Gb of sequence data. Roughly 320 gigabases of sequencing data and 91 million or so unique TCR sequences made up an early release that covered several hundred HLA-typed donors. Among the roughly 430 genotyped donors, approximately 76% belonged to the genetic ancestry cluster associated with self-reported Caucasian donors. The study aimed to test whether signatures of past pathogen exposure could be identified by cataloging public T cell receptors. Using immunosequencing, the study profiled T cell repertoires from 666 subjects and related those repertoires to cytomegalovirus serostatus. In addition to the first cohort of hundreds of subjects, a separate validation cohort of approximately 130 different subjects was used. High-throughput TCR immunosequencing, statistical association of individual TCRs with disease status, and machine learning were combined to predict cytomegalovirus infection status. To study patterns of TCR occurrence, a later analysis re-analyzed previously published TCR beta repertoires from several hundred donors and added high-resolution HLA genotyping. The later analysis used no new phenotypic data to find candidate immune exposures, relying instead on TCR beta sequences and their occurrence across donors. An earlier analysis of 587 of the donors used high-throughput TCR beta sequencing to judge whether each TCR beta V gene segment behaved as functional or pseudogenic. Donor age, sex, ethnicity and CMV serostatus were collected together with the repertoire data. In a later genetic analysis, genome-wide SNP genotypes for about 55% of the roughly 700 donors were used, and that subset was treated as a discovery cohort. All discovery cohort repertoires had been generated on a single sequencing platform. HLA typing covered class I and class II loci at four-digit resolution. The number of typed donors differed by locus: roughly 620-640 for A, B, C, DRB1 and DQB1; 500 to 550 for DQA1; approximately 600 for DPA1; and roughly 490 for DPB1. Because of strong linkage in the cohort, five DR-DQ haplotypes were treated as single units for association and clustering. Across approximately 400 genotyped donors of the cohort, an average of about 240,000 unique TCR beta nucleotide sequences per donor were sequenced, and 15% to 20% of those sequences were non-productive. On the study overall, not on this receptor specifically: About 17 rarely observed V segments, including chromosome 9 orphons, were excluded from the earlier analysis of several hundred of the donors because counts were too low. A later analysis found that most CMV-associated TCR beta chains appeared HLA-restricted, with HLA associations seemingly driven largely by CMV exposure. Because HLA typing was missing for some donors at each locus, association tests included only the typed subset. For the cohort, immune exposure information was limited to CMV serostatus. A total of 164 TCR beta chains were listed by the study as associated with cytomegalovirus. A cluster of highly shared sequence variants was judged likely to represent a technical artifact of the sequencing pipeline. An association between a missense DCLRE1C variant and V-gene and J-gene trimming of TCR beta chains was found in a later genetic analysis and replicated in an independent cohort. The presence/absence analyses assumed that sequencing depth was roughly uniform across donors, and that assumption may not be true. Correlated functional status among segregating V segments might reflect linkage disequilibrium, but an unknown experimental factor could not be ruled out. Strong co-occurrence of HLA alleles, especially DR and DQ, made assigning TCR associations to individual alleles difficult. According to a later analysis, parvovirus B19, influenza, CMV and Epstein-Barr virus appeared linked to several top co-occurrence clusters. In this cohort, only TCR beta chains were sequenced, and detectable features were limited by the absence of alpha or paired-chain data. In a later genetic analysis, fewer N-insertions in productive TCRs were reported among donors in an Asian-associated ancestry cluster than the roughly 640-donor mean. A further reported finding was that TCR beta sequences accurately predicted the HLA-A and HLA-B alleles for most subjects in the first cohort. According to the authors, the approach could potentially be generalized to other disease states and immunological phenotypes. Because the 87-base-pair reads could not distinguish some IMGT-functional V segments, including TRBV6-2 and TRBV6-3, those segments were excluded. Most TCR sequences were observed very rarely across donors, whereas some public TCRs were present in many individuals. At a false discovery rate of 0.05, a later analysis linked under 20,000 TCR beta sequences to specific HLA alleles. In an earlier analysis of approximately 590 of the donors, most TCR beta V segments were observed in productive rearrangements about 87% or about 30% of the time, broadly matching IMGT annotations. According to a later analysis, TCR association rates differed among HLA loci, with DRB1 alleles showing the most associated TCRs and HLA-C alleles showing the fewest. A later analysis found that HLA-associated TCR beta chains were more clonally expanded and had lower generation probabilities than equally common non-associated chains. Three of the identified cytomegalovirus-associated TCR beta chains were confirmed in vitro to be specific for cytomegalovirus antigens. In both the original and validation cohorts, the classifier was reported to diagnose cytomegalovirus status with high specificity and sensitivity.

The cohort consisted of 666 healthy bone marrow donors. Cohort members were all nominally healthy when sampled, although unrecorded immune exposures were likely present. The donor tested CMV seronegative, placing the donor among the 300 to 400 seronegative members of the cohort. Every donor gave a peripheral blood sample, and the peripheral blood mononuclear cells from that sample were used for TCR beta sequencing. The Qiagen DNeasy Blood Extraction Kit was used to extract genomic DNA from the blood cell samples. Trimming accounts for 5 bases at V and 1 base at J, while the number of junction bases matched to no gene is 4. Inclusive of the bounding cysteine and phenylalanine, the CDR3 is 15 residues long. Solely the CDR3 DNA is kept, with 45 bases framed from the first base. For CDR1 and CDR2, the germline V gene lists SGHVS and FNYEAQ.

Here the chain combines TRBV7-6 and TRBJ1-2, and TRBD1 aligns with 10 junction nucleotides. Sequencing was carried out using PBMCs. This clonotype was obtained from a man under 40 in good health and CMV-seronegative. The bases are TGTGCCAGCAGCCTCGGACAGGGGGGTAACTATGGCTACACCTTC. The translation is CASSLGQGGNYGYTF.